The clone carrying this T cell receptor (beta chain) was recorded at least ten times. Its antigen is as yet unknown. Investigators profiled TCR beta VDJ and CDR3 from genomic DNA template. TCRdb re-analysed the reads in MiXCR, keeping a single row per CDR3 protein. The table records more than 200,000 distinct CDR3 sequences, over 40% of them present only once. The data belong to a study of CD8+CD57+ T cells in acquired aplastic anemia. Overall study context: On average, sorted CD4+ and CD8+ cells gave roughly 2.9 ug of DNA. Study findings and constraints: Patients and controls turned out to have 25 to 35 CD8+ CDR3 sequences in common.

Patients sequenced had flow cytometry evidence of CD8+CD57+ cell expansion. Everyone among the patients had severe acquired aplastic anemia. Patients were untreated when blood was sampled. This TCR was sampled from a human donor with aplastic anemia. Sequencing was performed on sorted CD4+, CD8+, or CD8+CD57+ T cells (not recorded which) from PBMCs.

The CDR3 protein is CASSLPIPTDTQYF. CDR3 nucleotides: TGTGCCAGCAGCCTGCCCATTCCCACAGATACGCAGTATTTT. The rearrangement links TRBV14 to TRBJ2-3, with D hard to call. This CDR3 has 14 amino acids. V lost 4 bases, J lost 2 bases, and 10 bases lay in between. Germline V CDR1 and CDR2: SGHDN, FVKESK.